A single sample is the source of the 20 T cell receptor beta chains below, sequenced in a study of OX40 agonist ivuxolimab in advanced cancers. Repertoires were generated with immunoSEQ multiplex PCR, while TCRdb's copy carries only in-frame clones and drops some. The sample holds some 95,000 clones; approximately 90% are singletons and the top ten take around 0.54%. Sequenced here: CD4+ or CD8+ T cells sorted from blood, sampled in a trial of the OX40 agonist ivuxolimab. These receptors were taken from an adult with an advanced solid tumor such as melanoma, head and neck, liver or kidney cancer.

This CDR3 is CASSLNSYEQYF. DNA for the CDR3: TGTGCCAGCAGCTTGAACTCCTACGAGCAGTACTTC. J is TRBJ2-7 and V is TRBV7-8; no definite D call. The CDR3 is 12 amino acids. In germline, CDR1 is SGHVS, CDR2 FQNEAQ. V was clipped by 3 bases and J by 0 bases, with 3 bases between them.

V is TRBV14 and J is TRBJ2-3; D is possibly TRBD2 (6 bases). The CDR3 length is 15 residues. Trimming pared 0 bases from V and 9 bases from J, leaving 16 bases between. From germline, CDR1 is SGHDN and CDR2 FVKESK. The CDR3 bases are TGTGCCAGCAGCCAAGACATGACGTGGAGGGGAACGCAGTATTTT. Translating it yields CASSQDMTWRGTQYF.

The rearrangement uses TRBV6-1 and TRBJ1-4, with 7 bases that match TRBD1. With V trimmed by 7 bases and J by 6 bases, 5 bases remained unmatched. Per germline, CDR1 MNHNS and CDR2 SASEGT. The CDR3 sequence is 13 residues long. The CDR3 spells CASKGGLDEKLFF. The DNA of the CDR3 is TGTGCCAGCAAAGGGGGCTTAGATGAAAAACTGTTTTTT.

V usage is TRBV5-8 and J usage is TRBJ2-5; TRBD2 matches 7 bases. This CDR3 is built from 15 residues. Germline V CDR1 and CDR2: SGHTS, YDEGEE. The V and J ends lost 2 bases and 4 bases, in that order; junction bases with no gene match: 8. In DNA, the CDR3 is TGTGCCAGCAGCTTTAGGAGCGGGGCCCCAGAGACCCAGTACTTC. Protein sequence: CASSFRSGAPETQYF.

The CDR3 DNA is TGTGCCACCAGCAGGGGAGACAGGGACCTTTACAATGAGCAGTTCTTC. It specifies CATSRGDRDLYNEQFF. The chain carries TRBV15 and TRBJ2-1; TRBD1 matches at 7 bases. Germline loops: CDR1 LNHNV, CDR2 YYDKDF (reference sequence). This CDR3 is 16 amino acids long. The junction had 9 bases not matched to a gene; V was cut back by 3 bases and J by 4 bases.

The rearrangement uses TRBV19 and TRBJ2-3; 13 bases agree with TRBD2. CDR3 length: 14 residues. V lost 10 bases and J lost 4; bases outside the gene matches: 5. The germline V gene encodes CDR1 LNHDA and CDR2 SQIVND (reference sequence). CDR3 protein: CATTTSGGSDTQYF. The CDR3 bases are TGTGCCACCACGACTAGCGGGGGGTCAGATACGCAGTATTTT.

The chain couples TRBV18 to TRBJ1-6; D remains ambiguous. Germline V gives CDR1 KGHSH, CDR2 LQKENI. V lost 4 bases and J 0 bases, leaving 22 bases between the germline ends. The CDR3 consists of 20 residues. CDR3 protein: CASSLKGPSRAVSYNSPLHF. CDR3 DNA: TGTGCCAGCTCACTAAAAGGGCCCTCAAGGGCGGTCTCCTATAATTCACCCCTCCACTTT.

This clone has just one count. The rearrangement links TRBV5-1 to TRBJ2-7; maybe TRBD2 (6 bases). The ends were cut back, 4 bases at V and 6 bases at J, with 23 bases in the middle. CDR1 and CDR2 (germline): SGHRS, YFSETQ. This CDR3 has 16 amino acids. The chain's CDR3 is CASSDAPGLKASEQYF. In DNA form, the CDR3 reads TGCGCCAGCAGCGATGCGCCGGGACTGAAAGCTTCCGAGCAGTACTTC.

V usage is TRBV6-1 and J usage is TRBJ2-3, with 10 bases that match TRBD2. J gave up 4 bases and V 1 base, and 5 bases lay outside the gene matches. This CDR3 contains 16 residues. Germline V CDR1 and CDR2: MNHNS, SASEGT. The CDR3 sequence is CASSEGSGGASDTQYF. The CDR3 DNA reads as TGTGCCAGCAGTGAAGGGAGCGGGGGGGCGTCAGATACGCAGTATTTT.

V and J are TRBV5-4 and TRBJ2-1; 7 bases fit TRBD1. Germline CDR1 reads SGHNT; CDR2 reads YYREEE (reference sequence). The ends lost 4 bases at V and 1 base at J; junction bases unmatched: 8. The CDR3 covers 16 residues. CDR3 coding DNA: TGTGCCAGCAGCGGGCAGACAGGGCAATCCTACAATGAGCAGTTCTTC. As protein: CASSGQTGQSYNEQFF. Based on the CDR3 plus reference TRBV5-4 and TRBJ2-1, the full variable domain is ETGVTQSPTHLIKTRGQQVTLRCSSQSGHNTVSWYQQALGQGPQFIFQYYREEENGRGNFPPRFSGLQFPNYSSELNVNALELDDSALYLCASSGQTGQSYNEQFFGPGTRLTVL.

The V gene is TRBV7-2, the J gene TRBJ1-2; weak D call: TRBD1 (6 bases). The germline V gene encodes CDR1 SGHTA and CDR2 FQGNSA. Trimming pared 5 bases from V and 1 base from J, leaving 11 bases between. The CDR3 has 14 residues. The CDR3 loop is CASSPGQRNYGYTF. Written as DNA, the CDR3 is TGTGCCAGCAGCCCCGGACAGCGTAACTATGGCTACACCTTC. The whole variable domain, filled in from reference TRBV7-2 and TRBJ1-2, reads GAGVSQSPSNKVTEKGKDVELRCDPISGHTALYWYRQSLGQGLEFLIYFQGNSAPDKSGLPSDRFSAERTGGSVSTLTIQRTQQEDSAVYLCASSPGQRNYGYTFGSGTRLTVV.

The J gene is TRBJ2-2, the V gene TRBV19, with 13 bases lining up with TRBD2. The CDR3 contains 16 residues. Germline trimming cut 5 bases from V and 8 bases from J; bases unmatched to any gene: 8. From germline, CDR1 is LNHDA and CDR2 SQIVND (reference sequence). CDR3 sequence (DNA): TGTGCCAGTAGTCCCTCCGGACTAGCGGGAGTAGGGGAGCTGTTTTTT. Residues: CASSPSGLAGVGELFF.

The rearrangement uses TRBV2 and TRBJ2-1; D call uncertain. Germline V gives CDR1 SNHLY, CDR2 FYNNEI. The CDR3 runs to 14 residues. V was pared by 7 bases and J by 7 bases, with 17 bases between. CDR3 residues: CASNRPPGGNEQFF. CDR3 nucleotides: TGTGCCAGCAACCGACCCCCGGGTGGGAATGAGCAGTTCTTC.

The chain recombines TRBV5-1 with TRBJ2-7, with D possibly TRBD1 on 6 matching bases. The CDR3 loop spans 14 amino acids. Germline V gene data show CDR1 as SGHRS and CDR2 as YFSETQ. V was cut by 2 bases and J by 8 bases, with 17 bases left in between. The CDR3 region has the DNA TGCGCCAGCAGCTTAGGACAGCGGTCCTTGCAGCAGTACTTC. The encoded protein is CASSLGQRSLQQYF.

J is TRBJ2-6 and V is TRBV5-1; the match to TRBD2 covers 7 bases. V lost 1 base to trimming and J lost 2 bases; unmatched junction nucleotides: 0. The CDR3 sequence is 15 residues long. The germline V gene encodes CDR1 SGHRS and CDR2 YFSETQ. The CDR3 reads CASSLRGAGANVLTF. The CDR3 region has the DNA TGCGCCAGCAGCTTGCGGGGGGCTGGGGCCAACGTCCTGACTTTC.

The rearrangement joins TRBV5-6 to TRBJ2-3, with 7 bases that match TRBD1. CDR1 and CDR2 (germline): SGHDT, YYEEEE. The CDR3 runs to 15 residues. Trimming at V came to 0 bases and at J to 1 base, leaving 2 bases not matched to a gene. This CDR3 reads CASSLGTGGTDTQYF. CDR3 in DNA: TGTGCCAGCAGCTTGGGTACAGGGGGCACAGATACGCAGTATTTT.

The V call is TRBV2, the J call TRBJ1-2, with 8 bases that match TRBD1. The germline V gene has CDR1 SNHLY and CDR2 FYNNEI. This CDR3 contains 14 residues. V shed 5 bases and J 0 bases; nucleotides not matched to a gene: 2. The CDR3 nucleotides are TGTGCCAGCAGTTGGACAGGGTCTAACTATGGCTACACCTTC. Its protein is CASSWTGSNYGYTF.

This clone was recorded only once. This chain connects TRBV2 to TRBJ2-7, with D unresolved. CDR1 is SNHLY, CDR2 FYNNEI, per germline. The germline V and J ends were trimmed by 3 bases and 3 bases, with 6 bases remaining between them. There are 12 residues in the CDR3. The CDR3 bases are TGTGCCAGCAGTGAGGAAGGCTACGAGCAGTACTTC. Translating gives CASSEEGYEQYF. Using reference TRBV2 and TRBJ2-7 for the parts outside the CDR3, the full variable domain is EPEVTQTPSHQVTQMGQEVILRCVPISNHLYFYWYRQILGQKVEFLVSFYNNEISEKSEIFDDQFSVERPDGSNFTLKIRSTKLEDSAMYFCASSEEGYEQYFGPGTRLTVT.

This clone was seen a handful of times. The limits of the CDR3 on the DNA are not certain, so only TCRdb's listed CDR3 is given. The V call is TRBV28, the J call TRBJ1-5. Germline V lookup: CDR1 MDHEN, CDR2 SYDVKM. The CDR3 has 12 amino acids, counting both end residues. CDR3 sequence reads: CASSFGPSPSIF.

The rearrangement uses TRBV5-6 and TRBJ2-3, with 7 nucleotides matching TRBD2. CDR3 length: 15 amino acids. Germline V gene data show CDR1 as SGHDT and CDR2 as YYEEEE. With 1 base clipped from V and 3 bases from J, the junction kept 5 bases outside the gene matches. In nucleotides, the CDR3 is TGTGCCAGCAGCTTGCTGTTAGCGGGTACAGATACGCAGTATTTT. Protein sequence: CASSLLLAGTDTQYF.